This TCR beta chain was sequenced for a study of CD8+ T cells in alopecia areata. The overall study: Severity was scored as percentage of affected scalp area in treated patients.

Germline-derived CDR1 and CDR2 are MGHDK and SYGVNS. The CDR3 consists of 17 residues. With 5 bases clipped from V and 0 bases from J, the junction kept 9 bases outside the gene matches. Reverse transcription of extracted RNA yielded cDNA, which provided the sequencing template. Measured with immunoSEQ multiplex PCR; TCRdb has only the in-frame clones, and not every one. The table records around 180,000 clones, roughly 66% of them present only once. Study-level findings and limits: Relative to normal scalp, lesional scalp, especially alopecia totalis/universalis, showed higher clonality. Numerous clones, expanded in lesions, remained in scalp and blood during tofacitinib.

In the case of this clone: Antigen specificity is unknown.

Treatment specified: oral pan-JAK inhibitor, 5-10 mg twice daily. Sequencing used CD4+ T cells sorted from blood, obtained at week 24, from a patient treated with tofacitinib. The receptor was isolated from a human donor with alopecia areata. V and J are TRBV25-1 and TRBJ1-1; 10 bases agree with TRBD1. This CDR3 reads CASSNPGQGNLNTEAFF. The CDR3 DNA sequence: TGTGCCAGCAGTAATCCGGGACAGGGGAATTTGAACACTGAAGCTTTCTTT.